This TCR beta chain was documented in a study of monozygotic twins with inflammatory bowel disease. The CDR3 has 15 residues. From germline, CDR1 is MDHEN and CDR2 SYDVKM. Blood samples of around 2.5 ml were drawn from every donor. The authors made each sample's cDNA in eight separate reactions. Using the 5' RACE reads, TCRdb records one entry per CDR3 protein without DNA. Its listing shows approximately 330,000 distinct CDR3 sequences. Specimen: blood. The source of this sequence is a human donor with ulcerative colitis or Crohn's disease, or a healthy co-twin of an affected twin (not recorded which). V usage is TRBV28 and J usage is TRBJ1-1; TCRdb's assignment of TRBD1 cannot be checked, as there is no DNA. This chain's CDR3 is CASSPSQTGITEAFF.